This TCR beta chain was found in a study of control samples from healthy donors and cancer patients. Assay used: immunoSEQ multiplex PCR; TCRdb lists only in-frame clones, some missing. The repertoire holds roughly 70,000 clones, about 94% seen once, with over 2.5% in the top ten. The CDR3 runs to 14 residues. V lost 5 bases to trimming and J lost 2 bases; unmatched junction nucleotides: 4. Germline V CDR1 and CDR2: SGHAT, FQDESV (reference sequence). This TCR derives from a woman between 25 and 40 years old in good health. Sequences were obtained from blood. The V gene is TRBV11-1, the J gene TRBJ1-1, with 8 bases identical to TRBD1. The CDR3 reads CASSPGTGNTEAFF. The CDR3 DNA is TGTGCCAGCAGCCCCGGGACAGGCAACACTGAAGCTTTCTTT. The variable domain in full, completed from reference TRBV11-1 and TRBJ1-1, reads EAEVAQSPRYKITEKSQAVAFWCDPISGHATLYWYRQILGQGPELLVQFQDESVVDDSQLPKDRFSAERLKGVDSTLKIQPAELGDSAMYLCASSPGTGNTEAFFGQGTRLTVV.